Presented here are 18 T cell receptor beta chains from one specimen sequenced in a study of response to subunit inactivated influenza vaccine. A single record per CDR3 protein comes from TCRdb applying MiXCR to the RT-PCR reads. The data show about 500,000 distinct CDR3 sequences, roughly 7.6% seen once. The source material was PBMCs from blood, sampled 23 to 25 months after vaccination. These receptors all come from a man between 50 and 69 years old who received an inactivated influenza vaccine.

This clonotype has more than one count but fewer than ten. DNA of the CDR3: TGCGCCAGCAGCTTGGGATGGGAGGGCCCTCGAGGCAATGAGCAGTTCTTC. As protein: CASSLGWEGPRGNEQFF. This rearrangement joins TRBV5-1 to TRBJ2-1; 7 bases fit TRBD2. CDR1 and CDR2 from the germline V gene are SGHRS and YFSETQ. CDR3 size: 17 residues. With V trimmed by 0 bases and J by 6 bases, 12 bases remained unmatched.

This clonotype was seen a few times. The gene calls are TRBV4-3 and TRBJ1-2; the match to TRBD1 covers 10 bases. Germline loops: CDR1 LGHNA, CDR2 YSLEER. The V and J ends lost 1 base and 8 bases, in that order; junction bases with no gene match: 4. The CDR3 runs 14 residues. CDR3 amino acids: CASSQAGTGVGYTF. In DNA form, the CDR3 reads TGCGCCAGCAGCCAAGCGGGGACAGGGGTGGGCTACACCTTC.

The rearrangement joins TRBV5-1 to TRBJ1-6, with a possible D match to TRBD1 (5 bases). The V end lost 4 bases, the J end lost 3 bases, and 8 bases lay between the germline ends. The germline V gene encodes CDR1 SGHRS and CDR2 YFSETQ. The CDR3 is 14 residues long. In DNA, the CDR3 is TGCGCCAGCAGCGAACAGGACTATAATTCACCCCTCCACTTT. Protein product: CASSEQDYNSPLHF.

The chain uses TRBV27 and TRBJ2-7, with D perhaps matching TRBD1 (5 bases). The CDR3 length is 14 residues. From germline, CDR1 is MNHEY and CDR2 SMNVEV (reference sequence). V was shortened by 0 bases and J by 5 bases, with 11 bases between the two germline ends. CDR3: CASSLSAGSDEQYF. CDR3 nucleotides: TGTGCCAGCAGTTTATCTGCAGGGTCGGACGAGCAGTACTTC.

This clonotype was observed a handful of times. The V gene is TRBV18, the J gene TRBJ1-1; 9 bases match TRBD1. Germline V lookup: CDR1 KGHSH, CDR2 LQKENI. This CDR3 region has 13 residues. Germline trimming cut 6 bases from V and 5 bases from J; bases unmatched to any gene: 4. CDR3 protein: CASSQGTGTEAFF. The CDR3, as DNA: TGTGCCAGCTCCCAAGGGACAGGGACTGAAGCTTTCTTT. The full variable domain, in which reference TRBV18 and TRBJ1-1 provide the parts outside the CDR3, is NAGVMQNPRHLVRRRGQEARLRCSPMKGHSHVYWYRQLPEEGLKFMVYLQKENIIDESGMPKERFSAEFPKEGPSILRIQQVVRGDSAAYFCASSQGTGTEAFFGQGTRLTVV.

This clonotype was counted ten times or more. DNA for the CDR3: TGCGCCAGCAGCCCTCCGGGGAGGGGCAATGAGCAGTTCTTC. It translates to CASSPPGRGNEQFF. This chain connects TRBV4-3 to TRBJ2-1, with TRBD2 matching over 7 bases. The germline CDR1 and CDR2 sequences are LGHNA and YSLEER. This CDR3 comprises 14 residues. V lost 4 bases to trimming and J lost 6 bases; unmatched junction nucleotides: 6.

This clonotype has just a few counts. V gene TRBV20-1 combines with J gene TRBJ1-1; TRBD1 agrees at 8 bases. CDR1 and CDR2 from the germline V gene are DFQATT and SNEGSKA (reference sequence). V trimming: 4 bases; J trimming: 11 bases; junction bases outside the gene matches: 15. The CDR3 is made up of 14 amino acids. CDR3 region: CSATSRRTGMLAFF. The DNA for the CDR3 is TGCAGTGCTACTTCCCGCAGGACAGGGATGTTGGCTTTCTTT.

This clonotype was counted ten times or more. The rearrangement links TRBV5-6 to TRBJ1-5; possible D gene TRBD1, 5 bases. Looked up from germline, CDR1 is SGHDT and CDR2 is YYEEEE. The germline V and J ends were trimmed by 4 bases and 5 bases, with 10 bases remaining between them. The CDR3 has 13 amino acids. Written as DNA, the CDR3 is TGTGCCAGCAGCCGTTGGGGGTATCAGCCCCAGCATTTT. As protein: CASSRWGYQPQHF. Full variable domain (missing parts from reference TRBV5-6 and TRBJ1-5): DAGVTQSPTHLIKTRGQQVTLRCSPKSGHDTVSWYQQALGQGPQFIFQYYEEEERQRGNFPDRFSGHQFPNYSSELNVNALLLGDSALYLCASSRWGYQPQHFGDGTRLSIL.

This clonotype was seen only a few times. This chain connects TRBV25-1 to TRBJ2-7; D is unclear. Germline assignment: CDR1 MGHDK and CDR2 SYGVNS. V lost 9 bases, J lost 3 bases, and 12 bases lay in between. The CDR3 has 12 amino acids. CDR3 loop: CASKDGFYEQYF. The CDR3 DNA follows: TGTGCCAGTAAGGACGGATTCTACGAGCAGTACTTC.

The chain has TRBV5-6 and TRBJ2-7; D not certain. CDR1 is SGHDT, CDR2 YYEEEE, per germline. The CDR3 contains 12 residues. The V gene lost 2 bases and the J gene lost 6 bases, with 9 bases spanning the gap. CDR3 protein: CASSFFDAEQYF. The CDR3 nucleotides are TGTGCCAGCAGCTTCTTCGACGCCGAGCAGTACTTC.

This clonotype was seen ten or more times. The CDR3 sequence: CASRGQVPNEQYF. The CDR3 DNA reads TGTGCCAGCAGGGGACAGGTCCCCAACGAGCAGTACTTC. The chain combines TRBV25-1 with TRBJ2-7, with 8 bases matching TRBD1. Germline V gives CDR1 MGHDK, CDR2 SYGVNS. The CDR3 sequence is 13 residues long. Germline trimming cut 6 bases from V and 5 bases from J; bases unmatched to any gene: 6.

Ten or more counts support this clonotype. The chain uses TRBV15 and TRBJ1-3; perhaps TRBD1 as D (5 bases). The germline CDR1 and CDR2 sequences are LNHNV and YYDKDF (reference sequence). The V and J ends lost 7 bases and 1 base respectively, with 17 bases between them. The CDR3 has 16 amino acids. The CDR3 bases are TGTGCCACCAACAAAGGGGCCCCGAGGTCTGGAAACACCATATATTTT. It encodes CATNKGAPRSGNTIYF.

A few counts support this clonotype. The gene calls are TRBV28 and TRBJ2-5, with TRBD1 matching over 8 bases. The V segment lost 6 bases and the J segment 9 bases; nucleotides outside the gene matches: 18. The CDR3 covers 16 residues. Germline CDR1 MDHEN, CDR2 SYDVKM. The CDR3: CASRDLRGQILGSQYF. The CDR3 nucleotides are TGTGCCAGCAGGGACCTCAGGGGGCAGATTTTGGGGTCCCAGTACTTC.

This clonotype has at least ten counts. The genes are TRBV18 and TRBJ2-2; 7 positions agree with TRBD1. Germline CDR1 KGHSH, CDR2 LQKENI. J was trimmed by 0 bases and V by 6 bases; bases with no gene match: 4. This CDR3 is built from 15 residues. CDR3 region: CASSPGQANTGELFF. CDR3 DNA sequence: TGTGCCAGCTCCCCTGGACAGGCGAACACCGGGGAGCTGTTTTTT.

This clonotype was detected ten times or more. The chain joins TRBV20-1 to TRBJ2-5, with 9 bases that match TRBD2. CDR1 DFQATT and CDR2 SNEGSKA come from the germline V gene (reference sequence). This CDR3 comprises 14 residues. The junction had 10 bases not matched to a gene; V was cut back by 6 bases and J by 5 bases. DNA for the CDR3: TGCAGTGCACCTAGCGGGGTTTTGCGGGAGACCCAGTACTTC. Its protein product is CSAPSGVLRETQYF.

This clonotype appeared a few times. This chain connects TRBV28 to TRBJ1-4, with 12 bases that match TRBD1. The trim removed 5 bases at V and 7 bases at J, leaving 11 bases unmatched. The germline V gene has CDR1 MDHEN and CDR2 SYDVKM. The CDR3 is 17 amino acids. CDR3 sequence: CASSVPGQGAVTEKLFF. In DNA form, the CDR3 reads TGTGCCAGCAGTGTCCCGGGACAGGGGGCCGTTACTGAAAAACTGTTTTTT.

The chain employs TRBV11-2 and TRBJ1-4, with D hard to call. The CDR3 totals 11 residues. Trimming removed 3 bases from V and 10 bases from J, with 6 bases in between. CDR1 is SGHAT and CDR2 is FQNNGV in the germline V gene. The CDR3 DNA is TGTGCCAGCAGCTTCTCTGGAAAACTGTTTTTT. It encodes CASSFSGKLFF.

This clonotype showed up many times. V is TRBV29-1 and J is TRBJ1-1; a possible D gene is TRBD1 (5 bases). This CDR3 is 13 amino acids long. Germline assignment: CDR1 SQVTM and CDR2 ANQGSEA. Trimming removed 4 bases at V and 1 base at J, with 10 bases between. The CDR3 is CSVVRGTNTEAFF. CDR3 in DNA: TGCAGCGTTGTAAGGGGTACGAACACTGAAGCTTTCTTT.